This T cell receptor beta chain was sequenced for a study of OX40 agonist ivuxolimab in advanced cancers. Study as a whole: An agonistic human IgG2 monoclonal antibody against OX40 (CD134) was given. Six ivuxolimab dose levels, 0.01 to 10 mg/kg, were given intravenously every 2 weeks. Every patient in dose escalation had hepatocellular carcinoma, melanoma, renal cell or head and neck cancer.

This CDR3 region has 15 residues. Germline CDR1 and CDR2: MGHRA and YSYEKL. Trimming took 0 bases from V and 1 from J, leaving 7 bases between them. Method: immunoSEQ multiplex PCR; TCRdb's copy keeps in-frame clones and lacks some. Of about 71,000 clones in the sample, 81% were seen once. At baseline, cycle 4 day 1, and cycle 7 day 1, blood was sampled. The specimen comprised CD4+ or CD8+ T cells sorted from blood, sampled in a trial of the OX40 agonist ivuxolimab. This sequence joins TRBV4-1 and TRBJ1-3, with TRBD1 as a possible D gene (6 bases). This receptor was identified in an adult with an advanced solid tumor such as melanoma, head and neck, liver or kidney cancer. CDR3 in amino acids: CASSQEGQSGNTIYF. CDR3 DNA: TGCGCCAGCAGCCAAGAAGGACAGTCTGGAAACACCATATATTTT.